The rows below give T cell receptor beta chains drawn from one sample of a study of T cell repertoires in cytomegalovirus infection. In TCRdb, the reads were re-called with MiXCR into one record per CDR3 protein. Here the sample spans around 130,000 distinct CDR3 sequences, roughly 9% being singletons. The sequenced sample consisted of PBMCs. Receptors were obtained from a human donor in good health (CMV status not recorded). Some clones in this sample may be carry-over from other donors' samples. CDR3s include the opening cysteine and the closing phenylalanine or tryptophan. Each record gives: clone size, D gene, J gene, V gene, CDR3 DNA, CDR3 protein. D genes are given only for firm matches. The size entry is marked missing in some rows and otherwise reads once, few, many or a size class.

many	.	TRBJ1-1	TRBV20-1	TGCAGTGCTAGTGGTGGTACTGAAGCTTTCTTT	CSASGGTEAFF
few	TRBD1	TRBJ2-5	TRBV29-1	TGCAGCGTTGCCCCCGGGGGACAGGACTTCCAAGAGACCCAGTACTTC	CSVAPGGQDFQETQYF
many	.	TRBJ2-1	TRBV4-1	TGCGCCAGCAGCCATTCGGACAGATACAATGAGCAGTTCTTC	CASSHSDRYNEQFF
few	.	TRBJ2-7	TRBV7-9	TGTGCCACGGCGGGTGCCACCTACGAGCAGTACTTC	CATAGATYEQYF
many	.	TRBJ2-3	TRBV12-3/TRBV12-4	TGTGCCAGCACCCCGGTGGGGGTCCGTGATACGCAGTATTTT	CASTPVGVRDTQYF
few	TRBD2	TRBJ2-3	TRBV20-1	TGCAGTGCTAGGGTTGTTAGCGGGGGGGCCGGGCCCGAGTATTTT	CSARVVSGGAGPEYF
few	.	TRBJ2-7	TRBV10-3	TGTGCCATCAGTGAGGAATTAACCTACGAGCAGTACTTC	CAISEELTYEQYF
many	.	TRBJ2-3	TRBV7-2	TGTGCCAGCAGCTTAATCAGGGTGGAAGATACGCAGTATTTT	CASSLIRVEDTQYF
many	.	TRBJ1-1	TRBV29-1	TGCAGCGTTGAGGACAGGAACACTGAAGCTTTCTTT	CSVEDRNTEAFF
.	TRBD1	TRBJ1-2	TRBV25-1	TGTGCCAGCAGTGGGCCAGGACAGGGCATTTATGGCTACACCTTC	CASSGPGQGIYGYTF
few	TRBD1	TRBJ2-7	TRBV2	TGTGCCAGCAGTGCGGGGACAGGGGCCTACGAGCAGTACTTC	CASSAGTGAYEQYF
.	.	TRBJ1-1	TRBV20-1	TGCAGTGCACCTCGAGGACCAAGAGGGGGGAACACTGAAGCTTTCTTT	CSAPRGPRGGNTEAFF
many	.	TRBJ2-3	TRBV7-2	TGTGCCAGCAGCTTAGAGGATAGGGTGGGTTGGGCAGATACGCAGTATTTT	CASSLEDRVGWADTQYF
many	.	TRBJ2-2	TRBV27	TGTGCCAGCAGTTTATCGAACGGGGAGCTGTTTTTT	CASSLSNGELFF
many	.	TRBJ1-6	TRBV27	TGTGCCAGCAGTTTATTTGCAGGGAGCCTAGGTTCACCCCTCCACTTT	CASSLFAGSLGSPLHF
many	TRBD1	TRBJ2-1	TRBV11-3	TGTGCCAGCAGCAGGGGACAGGGATTCAATGAGCAGTTCTTC	CASSRGQGFNEQFF
many	TRBD1	TRBJ2-7	TRBV25-1	TGTGCCAGCACACAGGGGTTATACGAGCAGTACTTC	CASTQGLYEQYF
.	.	TRBJ1-4	TRBV7-9	TGTGCCAGCAGCTTGGGCCAGGCTGGCGAAAAACTGTTTTTT	CASSLGQAGEKLFF
.	.	TRBJ1-3	TRBV28	TGTGCCAGCAGTCGGACAGTCCCTTCTGGAAACACCATATATTTT	CASSRTVPSGNTIYF
.	.	TRBJ2-3	TRBV5-5	TGTGCCAGCAGCTTTTCGGGGGGCCTGCCAGATACGCAGTATTTT	CASSFSGGLPDTQYF
.	TRBD2	TRBJ2-1	TRBV29-1	TGCAGCGCCGTAGGACTAGCGGGGGGGCCAAATCCCCAGTTCTTC	CSAVGLAGGPNPQFF
many	TRBD2	TRBJ2-3	TRBV7-2	TGTGCCAGCAGCCGGGGACTAGCGGGGGGGAATACGCAGTATTTT	CASSRGLAGGNTQYF
many	.	TRBJ2-2	TRBV19	TGTGCCAGTAGTATATCGGCGGGACAGAACACCGGGGAGCTGTTTTTT	CASSISAGQNTGELFF
many	.	TRBJ1-2	TRBV28	TGTGCCAGCAGTTTACGGGGAAGAACATACTATGGCTACACCTTC	CASSLRGRTYYGYTF
many	TRBD2	TRBJ2-7	TRBV6-6	TGTGCCAGCAGGAATAGCGGGGGCCCCGGGGAGCAGTACTTC	CASRNSGGPGEQYF
many	TRBD2	TRBJ2-5	TRBV19	TGTGCCAGTGCCACTGCCGGGACTAGCGGAAAAGAGACCCAGTACTTC	CASATAGTSGKETQYF
many	.	TRBJ2-3	TRBV28	TGTGCCAGCAGCCCAACAACCACGGCGCAGTATTTT	CASSPTTTAQYF
many	TRBD2	TRBJ2-1	TRBV12-3/TRBV12-4	TGTGCCAGCAGTTTGGGCAGGACTAGCGGATACAATGAGCAGTTCTTC	CASSLGRTSGYNEQFF
few	.	TRBJ2-1	TRBV12-3/TRBV12-4	TGTGCCAGCAGTTTGACCCAGGTAAAGTTCTTC	CASSLTQVKFF
few	TRBD1	TRBJ2-7	TRBV25-1	TGTGCCAGCATTACGGACAGGGTAGGGTACGAGCAGTACTTC	CASITDRVGYEQYF
few	.	TRBJ2-1	TRBV15	TGTGCCACCAGCAGAGATAGGCAGGCCTTCTACAATGAGCAGTTCTTC	CATSRDRQAFYNEQFF
many	TRBD1	TRBJ1-1	TRBV6-5	TGTGCCAGCAGTTACTCGTTACAGGGGGGCACTGAAGCTTTCTTT	CASSYSLQGGTEAFF
many	.	TRBJ2-7	TRBV7-9	TGTGCCAGCAGCTTATCCGAGGGCTACGAGCAGTACTTC	CASSLSEGYEQYF
many	.	TRBJ2-1	TRBV19	TGTGCCAGTAGCAACAGGAGAAGCGACAATGAGCAGTTCTTC	CASSNRRSDNEQFF
few	.	TRBJ1-1	TRBV5-1	TGCGCCAGCAGCTTGCGGGCGACGGGAAATACTGAAGCTTTCTTT	CASSLRATGNTEAFF
.	.	TRBJ2-1	TRBV3-1	TGTGCCAGCAGCCACCCACCGGGGGTAGAGCAGTTCTTC	CASSHPPGVEQFF
many	.	TRBJ1-2	TRBV19	TGTGCCAGTAGTAGTCCAGGGGATGACTATGGCTACACCTTC	CASSSPGDDYGYTF
many	.	TRBJ1-5	TRBV19	TGTGCCAGTAGTTTTGGGCCAGGGAGGAATCAGCCCCAGCATTTT	CASSFGPGRNQPQHF
few	TRBD2	TRBJ2-1	TRBV9	TGTGCCAGCAGCGTAGGAGCGGGAAGCTCCTACAATGAGCAGTTCTTC	CASSVGAGSSYNEQFF
many	.	TRBJ1-1	TRBV28	TGTGCCAGCCGCGAGGGCAGGAACACTGAAGCTTTCTTT	CASREGRNTEAFF
.	.	TRBJ1-1	TRBV28	TGTGCCAGCAGTTGGGGACGGATCACTGAAGCTTTCTTT	CASSWGRITEAFF
few	TRBD1	TRBJ2-7	TRBV18	TGTGCCAGCTCACAGACAGGGTCCCCCTACGAGCAGTACTTC	CASSQTGSPYEQYF
many	.	TRBJ2-1	TRBV20-1	TGCAGTGCGGGGGGTGGGGGGCTCGGGTACAATGAGCAGTTCTTC	CSAGGGGLGYNEQFF
many	.	TRBJ2-7	TRBV6-2/TRBV6-3	TGTGCCAGCAGCCTGGACGGAGGCTACGAGCAGTACTTC	CASSLDGGYEQYF
few	.	TRBJ2-7	TRBV15	TGTGCCACCAGCAGCCCGGGACGGGACTACGAGCAGTACTTC	CATSSPGRDYEQYF
many	TRBD1	TRBJ2-3	TRBV28	TGTGCCAGCAGGACAGGGGGCGCCGGCACAGATACGCAGTATTTT	CASRTGGAGTDTQYF
few	.	TRBJ2-3	TRBV7-9	TGTGCCAGCAGCCCTTCGGTGGCAGATACGCAGTATTTT	CASSPSVADTQYF
many	.	TRBJ1-1	TRBV7-2	TGTGCCAGCAGCTTACCCGGGACGACCACTGAAGCTTTCTTT	CASSLPGTTTEAFF
many	.	TRBJ2-3	TRBV7-2	TGTGCCAGCAGCCCCCGCGGGGCAGATACGCAGTATTTT	CASSPRGADTQYF